A selection of T cell receptor beta chains follows, all from one sample in a study of control samples from healthy donors and cancer patients. Profiling relied on immunoSEQ multiplex PCR, and the TCRdb table lists in-frame clones only, not all of them. The sample contains 100,000 or so clones, roughly nine tenths of which appear only once. The sample was blood. The receptor set was obtained from a woman between 18 and 30 years old in good health. The conserved cysteine and the conserved F or W are not part of the CDR3 here.

CDR3 protein	V gene	J gene
ASSLEVSGTQY	TRBV7-8	TRBJ2-3
ASSAGTVGQF	TRBV28	TRBJ2-1
AWNRDWTTEQF	TRBV30	TRBJ2-1
ASSLMGQGSNEQF	TRBV27	TRBJ2-1
ASSQPLTGELF	TRBV3-1/TRBV3-2	TRBJ2-2
ASSLFPTGENEQY	TRBV27	TRBJ2-7
ASSALGVSTYEQY	TRBV6-5	TRBJ2-7
ASSWGLAGGYQETQY	TRBV5-4	TRBJ2-5
ASSDSPGSEQY	TRBV6-4	TRBJ2-7
ASSPSGSSYEQY	TRBV9	TRBJ2-7
AWTPPLSQRRGATNEKLF	TRBV30	TRBJ1-4
ASNRQIVNTEAF	TRBV19	TRBJ1-1
ASSWGTGRFAQF	TRBV7-9	TRBJ2-1
ASSVNTYGYT	TRBV9	TRBJ1-2
ATSREVGNQPQH	TRBV15	TRBJ1-5
ASSFPTGGEKLF	TRBV28	TRBJ1-4
ASRPGVAGFQETQY	TRBV19	TRBJ2-5
ATKAGGASNQPQH	TRBV24-1	TRBJ1-5
ASSLAGTQGSYEQY	TRBV5-1	TRBJ2-7
ASRWPGGQPQH	TRBV6-5	TRBJ1-5
ASSLIGGYHEQF	TRBV7-3	TRBJ2-1
ASSTRLAGGSTQY	TRBV7-2	TRBJ2-3
ASSLGGQLSGYT	TRBV7-2	TRBJ1-2
ASRTDYKGLAKNIQY	TRBV21-1	TRBJ2-4
AISQGYPNYGYT	TRBV10-3	TRBJ1-2
ASSSSGPAYEQY	TRBV7-6	TRBJ2-7
ASRGSRLNSPLH	TRBV2	TRBJ1-6
ASSEQGLMNTEAF	TRBV2	TRBJ1-1
AWRDRGQVSQPQH	TRBV30	TRBJ1-5
ASSLRGAGYNSPLH	TRBV7-3	TRBJ1-6
ASSLNRGRTEAF	TRBV5-1	TRBJ1-1
ASSLPQAGSYEQY	TRBV7-8	TRBJ2-7
ASSVIEGEGPHNEQF	TRBV7-9	TRBJ2-1
ASSHRLAGVADTQY	TRBV3-1/TRBV3-2	TRBJ2-3
ASSLVGRGRVYGYT	TRBV5-1	TRBJ1-2
ASSLARLEREKSEQF	TRBV7-9	TRBJ2-1
ASSLPGTANTGELF	TRBV28	TRBJ2-2
ASSPQAGAPYEQY	TRBV3-1/TRBV3-2	TRBJ2-7
ATSSDRGPLH	TRBV24-1	TRBJ1-6
AWSDYRGRERYEQY	TRBV30	TRBJ2-7
ASSFARAAYEQY	TRBV7-9	TRBJ2-7
ASSYEAGGPKYNEQF	TRBV6-2/TRBV6-3	TRBJ2-1
ASSFLGTGNTEAF	TRBV11-2	TRBJ1-1
ASSLAGGRGTDTQY	TRBV5-1	TRBJ2-3
AWSARDRTYGYT	TRBV30	TRBJ1-2
ASSWRTWGGYT	TRBV11-3	TRBJ1-2
ASSKGAYEAF	TRBV6-2/TRBV6-3	TRBJ1-1
ASSQERGWPGELF	TRBV4-3	TRBJ2-2
ASKRAENYGYT	TRBV27	TRBJ1-2
ASSADYRGTEAF	TRBV5-6	TRBJ1-1
ASSFGRDSLSWEQY	TRBV7-9	TRBJ2-7
ASSLLGATDTQY	TRBV5-1	TRBJ2-3
ASSPNLAGDLGEQF	TRBV4-3	TRBJ2-1